Below are 20 T cell receptor beta chains sequenced from a single sample in a study of shared clonotypes between healthy human individuals. Naive CD8 populations comprised CD45RO-negative cells positively selected for CCR7, excluding terminally differentiated effector memory CD45RA+ cells. Only in-frame clones appear in the TCRdb table, and some are missing; sequencing was by immunoSEQ multiplex PCR. The sample consists of hundreds of thousands of clones, around 96% of them appearing once. The source material was naive CD8+ T cells sorted from blood. The receptor source for this set is a woman under 40 in good health.

The chain couples TRBV29-1 to TRBJ1-1; D unclear. The ends were cut back, 3 bases at V and 3 bases at J, with 17 bases in the middle. Germline assignment: CDR1 SQVTM and CDR2 ANQGSEA. The CDR3 extends over 15 amino acids. In DNA form, the CDR3 reads TGCAGCGTTGATAAGTCCGCTGTCCCGGACACTGAAGCTTTCTTT. This codes for CSVDKSAVPDTEAFF.

The rearrangement uses TRBV6-6 and TRBJ2-7; TRBD1 agrees at 7 bases. V lost 6 bases and J lost 2; bases outside the gene matches: 4. The germline V gene has CDR1 MNHNY and CDR2 SVGAGI (reference sequence). The CDR3 sequence is 13 residues long. CDR3 in amino acids: CASRPGQTYEQYF. CDR3 bases: TGTGCCAGCAGGCCGGGACAGACCTACGAGCAGTACTTC.

Concerning this clone itself: Other DNA sequences in the same sample also yield this CDR3. The chain employs TRBV28 and TRBJ2-1, with 10 bases lining up with TRBD2. Trimming removed 3 bases from V and 4 bases from J; junction bases left unmatched: 6. Per the germline V gene, CDR1 is MDHEN and CDR2 is SYDVKM. This CDR3 comprises 16 residues. The CDR3 loop reads CASSFRLAGPYNEQFF. CDR3 sequence (DNA): TGTGCCAGCAGTTTCCGACTAGCGGGTCCTTACAATGAGCAGTTCTTC.

The chain combines TRBV28 with TRBJ2-5; D is unresolved. The CDR3 extends over 14 amino acids. From germline, CDR1 is MDHEN and CDR2 SYDVKM. Trimming removed 6 bases from V and 5 bases from J, with 16 bases in between. CDR3 in DNA: TGTGCCAGCAGCCGTTTCGGATTGAGGGAGACCCAGTACTTC. Its translation is CASSRFGLRETQYF.

The CDR3 sequence: CASSGTEEGLGTAGNTIYF. The CDR3 DNA sequence: TGTGCCAGCAGTGGGACCGAAGAAGGCCTTGGTACCGCTGGAAACACCATATATTTT. The chain uses TRBV6-1 and TRBJ1-3; unclear D gene. V was trimmed by 4 bases and J by 2 bases, leaving 24 bases between them. Germline CDR1 reads MNHNS; CDR2 reads SASEGT. CDR3 length equals 19 residues.

CDR3 sequence reads: CASSPQTGGSGNTIYF. The CDR3 bases are TGTGCCAGCAGTCCCCAAACAGGGGGCTCTGGAAACACCATATATTTT. This chain uses TRBV6-6 with TRBJ1-3; 8 bases match TRBD1. This CDR3 has 16 residues. J lost 0 bases, V lost 5 bases, and 6 bases had no gene match. The germline V gene encodes CDR1 MNHNY and CDR2 SVGAGI (reference sequence).

This clone was seen a handful of times. The same CDR3 arises from other DNA sequences in this sample as well. This chain links TRBV28 with TRBJ1-1; D is perhaps TRBD1 (5 bases). The germline V and J ends were trimmed by 6 bases and 3 bases, with 11 bases remaining between them. In germline, CDR1 is MDHEN, CDR2 SYDVKM. The CDR3 spans 13 residues. CDR3 sequence (DNA): TGTGCCAGCAGCCTGTGGGGGGACACTGAAGCTTTCTTT. Residues: CASSLWGDTEAFF.

This sequence joins TRBV9 and TRBJ2-7; 7 nucleotides agree with TRBD2. The CDR3 totals 18 residues. V was pared by 0 bases and J by 5 bases, with 17 bases of the junction left unmatched. Germline assignment: CDR1 SGDLS and CDR2 YYNGEE. CDR3 nucleotides: TGTGCCAGCAGCGTAGGCGGGAGAGGTGGGAGGAGGCAAGACGAGCAGTACTTC. As protein: CASSVGGRGGRRQDEQYF.

The chain recombines TRBV27 with TRBJ2-7, with 12 bases aligning to TRBD2. Trimming at V came to 4 bases and at J to 2 bases, leaving 9 bases not matched to a gene. CDR1 is MNHEY, CDR2 SMNVEV, per germline (reference sequence). The CDR3 contains 17 residues. CDR3 sequence: CASSYQPGLAGTYEQYF. The CDR3 DNA reads TGTGCCAGCAGTTACCAACCGGGACTAGCGGGCACCTACGAGCAGTACTTC.

The gene calls are TRBV2 and TRBJ1-4; D remains unclear. CDR3 size: 15 residues. Between the trimmed V and J ends, which lost 6 bases and 0 bases, there was a span of 11 bases. From germline, CDR1 is SNHLY and CDR2 FYNNEI. The CDR3 DNA reads TGTGCCAGCAGCCGGTCTCAGGCAACTAATGAAAAACTGTTTTTT. It yields the protein CASSRSQATNEKLFF.

This chain joins TRBV28 and TRBJ2-5; D unresolved. This CDR3 is built from 14 residues. Germline assignment: CDR1 MDHEN and CDR2 SYDVKM. Trimming took off 10 bases at V and 0 bases at J, with 15 bases between the two ends. The CDR3 protein is CATTQHAYQETQYF. CDR3 sequence (DNA): TGTGCCACCACTCAACATGCTTACCAAGAGACCCAGTACTTC.

The gene calls are TRBV27 and TRBJ2-7; the D gene could be TRBD1 or TRBD2 (5 bases each). The CDR3 extends over 14 amino acids. Between the trimmed V and J ends, which lost 2 bases and 3 bases, there was a span of 11 bases. Germline V gene sequence: CDR1 MNHEY, CDR2 SMNVEV (reference sequence). Written as DNA, the CDR3 is TGTGCCAGCAGTTTAGAGGGGCTCGGCTACGAGCAGTACTTC. Translated, it gives CASSLEGLGYEQYF.

The rearrangement links TRBV10-3 to TRBJ2-1; D is ambiguous. The CDR3 spans 14 residues. Germline V lookup: CDR1 ENHRY, CDR2 SYGVKD. The V gene lost 6 bases and the J gene lost 8 bases, with 17 bases spanning the gap. As DNA, the CDR3 is TGTGCCATCAGGCAGGTTCGATCTGGCGATGAGCAGTTCTTC. Translating gives CAIRQVRSGDEQFF.

This clone came up a few times. Other DNA variants within this sample encode the same CDR3. The rearrangement uses TRBV14 and TRBJ1-2; 7 nucleotides match TRBD1. V was pared by 3 bases and J by 5 bases, with 3 bases of the junction left unmatched. The CDR3 spans 13 residues. CDR1 SGHDN and CDR2 FVKESK come from the germline V gene. The CDR3 DNA sequence: TGTGCCAGCAGCCACGGGACAGCGTATGGCTACACCTTC. It is translated as CASSHGTAYGYTF.

This chain links TRBV19 with TRBJ2-7; perhaps D is TRBD1 or TRBD2 (6 bases each). Trimming took off 3 bases at V and 1 base at J, with 16 bases between the two ends. From germline, CDR1 is LNHDA and CDR2 SQIVND (reference sequence). The CDR3 is made up of 16 amino acids. CDR3 protein: CASSMRSGALSYEQYF. DNA for the CDR3: TGTGCCAGTAGTATGCGATCGGGGGCTCTATCCTACGAGCAGTACTTC.

This clone occurred once. This rearrangement joins TRBV7-8 to TRBJ2-7, with TRBD2 matching over 13 bases. This CDR3 has 15 residues. After removal of 5 bases from V and 6 bases from J, the junction contained 7 bases not matched to a gene. The V gene's germline CDR1 is SGHVS and CDR2 FQNEAQ. CDR3 loop: CASSHRTSGSAEQYF. CDR3 coding DNA: TGTGCCAGCAGCCATAGGACTAGCGGGAGCGCCGAGCAGTACTTC.

The chain employs TRBV15 and TRBJ1-2, with no clear D. The V end was cut by 0 bases, the J end by 3 bases, with 14 bases between. The length of the CDR3 is 16 residues. Germline values: CDR1 LNHNV, CDR2 YYDKDF (reference sequence). The CDR3 spells CATSRDRRLVHYGYTF. The CDR3 nucleotides are TGTGCCACCAGCAGAGACCGCCGGCTTGTGCACTATGGCTACACCTTC.

V gene TRBV14 combines with J gene TRBJ2-7; no clear D. CDR1 SGHDN and CDR2 FVKESK come from the germline V gene. Trimming took 1 base from V and 6 from J, leaving 7 bases between them. This CDR3 spans 12 amino acids. CDR3 loop: CASSQGGPEQYF. The DNA of the CDR3 is TGTGCCAGCAGCCAAGGTGGGCCCGAGCAGTACTTC.

The V call is TRBV28, the J call TRBJ1-5, with 7 bases that match TRBD1. There are 16 residues in the CDR3. Germline V gene data show CDR1 as MDHEN and CDR2 as SYDVKM. V shed 2 bases, J shed 5 bases, and the junction held 9 bases outside the gene matches. CDR3 DNA sequence: TGTGCCAGCAGTTTAGGCAGGGGGTATGAGCATCAGCCCCAGCATTTT. Translation: CASSLGRGYEHQPQHF. The full variable domain, in which reference TRBV28 and TRBJ1-5 provide the parts outside the CDR3, is DVKVTQSSRYLVKRTGEKVFLECVQDMDHENMFWYRQDPGLGLRLIYFSYDVKMKEKGDIPEGYSVSREKKERFSLILESASTNQTSMYLCASSLGRGYEHQPQHFGDGTRLSIL.

The chain combines TRBV27 with TRBJ2-7; D may be TRBD1 (5 bases). This CDR3 has 16 residues. Trimming took 5 bases from V and 4 from J, leaving 21 bases between them. Germline V gene lookup returns CDR1 MNHEY and CDR2 SMNVEV (reference sequence). The CDR3 coding sequence is TGTGCCAGCAGTGACCAGTTGGGTCACAGGCCATACGAGCAGTACTTC. This encodes CASSDQLGHRPYEQYF.